The TCR beta chain under discussion was sequenced for a study of OX40 agonist ivuxolimab in advanced cancers. Study background: Age averaged about 62 years (range about 20 to 80), and around 78% were male. Partial response was recorded in three patients: one hepatocellular carcinoma and two cutaneous melanoma cases.

CDR3 length equals 13 residues. Germline values: CDR1 SGHRS, CDR2 YFSETQ. V was pared by 5 bases and J by 6 bases, with 14 bases between. Produced via immunoSEQ multiplex PCR; TCRdb's table is partial and in-frame only. The sample has some 70,000 clones, 87% seen once; the top ten hold less than 3.5%. Study-level results: Clonal expansion by week 6 occurred in CD4+ and CD8+ blood T cells (at 0.1 to 3.0 mg/kg).

Comment on this clone: The antigen is undetermined.

Sequences were derived from CD4+ or CD8+ T cells sorted from blood, sampled in a trial of the OX40 agonist ivuxolimab. The chain is built from TRBV5-1 and TRBJ1-1; the D is unclear. The TCR originated in an adult with an advanced solid tumor such as melanoma, head and neck, liver or kidney cancer. The CDR3 DNA follows: TGCGCCAGCAGAGATTGGGGTTCGGCTGAAGCTTTCTTT. This sequence encodes CASRDWGSAEAFF.